A single sample is the source of the 32 T cell receptor beta chains below, sequenced in a study of T cell changes during pregnancy in multiple sclerosis. Generated by immunoSEQ multiplex PCR, the TCRdb table keeps only in-frame clones and is missing some. The sample yields around 40,000 clones, roughly nine tenths seen once. Sample: CD8+ T cells from peripheral blood mononuclear cells, taken in the third trimester of pregnancy. The source is a female donor with multiple sclerosis, enrolled in a pregnancy study.

This rearrangement joins TRBV6-4 to TRBJ2-3; 12 bases are a match to TRBD2. CDR3 length: 15 amino acids. CDR1 and CDR2 from the germline V gene are MRHNA and SNTAGT. The V segment lost 5 bases and the J segment 4 bases; nucleotides outside the gene matches: 4. CDR3 DNA: TGTGCCAGCAGTCTGACTAGCGGGGGCCCAGATACGCAGTATTTT. The encoded protein is CASSLTSGGPDTQYF.

The CDR3 loop is CASSKTFNEQFF. CDR3 nucleotide sequence: TGTGCCAGCAGTAAGACTTTCAATGAGCAGTTCTTC. The V and J genes are TRBV28 and TRBJ2-1; D is uncertain. Germline CDR1 and CDR2: MDHEN and SYDVKM. The CDR3 has 12 residues. V lost 5 bases and J 6 bases, leaving 8 bases between the germline ends.

This sequence joins TRBV6-5 and TRBJ2-3, with 12 bases aligning to TRBD2. V lost 4 bases and J lost 3; bases outside the gene matches: 5. This CDR3 is 16 amino acids long. CDR1 and CDR2 (germline): MNHEY, SVGAGI. CDR3 coding DNA: TGTGCCAGCAGTTCCCCGACTAGCGGGAGAACAGATACGCAGTATTTT. Protein product: CASSSPTSGRTDTQYF.

The chain combines TRBV6-6 with TRBJ2-7; 9 bases match TRBD2. Germline values: CDR1 MNHNY, CDR2 SVGAGI (reference sequence). This CDR3 has 16 amino acids. After removal of 6 bases from V and 1 base from J, the junction contained 10 bases not matched to a gene. Written as DNA, the CDR3 is TGTGCCAGCAGCATGTTAGGACTAGCGCCTTCCTACGAGCAGTACTTC. Its protein is CASSMLGLAPSYEQYF.

V and J are TRBV7-2 and TRBJ2-7; tentative D call: TRBD2 (6 bases). This CDR3 region has 14 residues. V was clipped by 5 bases and J by 3 bases, with 14 bases between them. CDR1 and CDR2 (germline): SGHTA, FQGNSA. In nucleotides, the CDR3 is TGTGCCAGCAGCAACTGGGGGGAGGTCTACGAGCAGTACTTC. This encodes CASSNWGEVYEQYF.

The chain combines TRBV4-1 with TRBJ1-1; the D gene is possibly TRBD1 (6 bases). Germline CDR1 MGHRA, CDR2 YSYEKL. The CDR3 runs 14 residues. V was pared by 1 base and J by 4 bases, with 10 bases between. This CDR3 is CASSQGTEGTEAFF. The CDR3 DNA reads TGCGCCAGCAGCCAAGGGACAGAGGGCACTGAAGCTTTCTTT.

This CDR3 reads CASSGGTGLSGEQFF. CDR3 bases: TGTGCCAGCAGCGGGGGGACAGGCTTATCAGGTGAGCAGTTCTTC. The rearrangement links TRBV25-1 to TRBJ2-1; D is possibly TRBD1 (8 bases). CDR3 length equals 15 residues. Germline V gives CDR1 MGHDK, CDR2 SYGVNS. V was pared by 6 bases and J by 9 bases, with 21 bases between. The entire variable domain, with the rest obtained from reference TRBV25-1 and TRBJ2-1, is as follows: EADIYQTPRYLVIGTGKKITLECSQTMGHDKMYWYQQDPGMELHLIHYSYGVNSTEKGDLSSESTVSRIRTEHFPLTLESARPSHTSQYLCASSGGTGLSGEQFFGPGTRLTVL.

V and J are TRBV29-1 and TRBJ2-7, with D maybe TRBD1 (6 bases). The CDR3 totals 13 residues. The germline V gene encodes CDR1 SQVTM and CDR2 ANQGSEA. Trimming removed 7 bases from V and 0 bases from J, with 13 bases in between. The DNA for the CDR3 is TGCAGCGCAAAGACAGGAAGCTCCTACGAGCAGTACTTC. Its translation: CSAKTGSSYEQYF.

This clone was observed a handful of times. Other DNA sequences in this specimen translate into the identical CDR3. The CDR3 DNA sequence: TGTGCCAGCAGCTTTAACAGGGAGTTCGACGAGCAGTACTTC. It translates to CASSFNREFDEQYF. The chain joins TRBV7-2 to TRBJ2-7, with a weak D call TRBD1 (6 bases). CDR3 size: 14 residues. Looked up from germline, CDR1 is SGHTA and CDR2 is FQGNSA. The ends were cut back, 3 bases at V and 5 bases at J, with 14 bases in the middle.

The rearrangement links TRBV4-2 to TRBJ2-7; TRBD2 agrees at 14 bases. J was trimmed by 5 bases and V by 1 base; bases with no gene match: 1. The CDR3 length is 15 residues. Germline CDR1 is LGHNA and CDR2 is YNFKEQ. CDR3 amino acids: CASSQAGLAGDEQYF. CDR3 in DNA: TGTGCCAGCAGCCAAGCGGGACTAGCGGGAGACGAGCAGTACTTC.

The chain combines TRBV19 with TRBJ2-2, with 8 bases matching TRBD1. CDR1 is LNHDA and CDR2 is SQIVND in the germline V gene (reference sequence). The CDR3 has 13 residues. The V gene end was trimmed by 10 bases and the J gene end by 3 bases; junction bases not matched to a gene: 4. The CDR3 DNA reads TGTGCCACCCAGGACAGGGACACCGGGGAGCTGTTTTTT. Translated, it gives CATQDRDTGELFF.

This clone is a singleton in its sample. The gene calls are TRBV4-3 and TRBJ2-7, with no clear D. Germline CDR1 and CDR2: LGHNA and YSLEER. Trimming removed 0 bases at V and 2 bases at J, with 5 bases between. The CDR3 sequence is 13 residues long. The CDR3 DNA is TGCGCCAGCAGCCAAGACAGTACCTACGAGCAGTACTTC. Protein: CASSQDSTYEQYF.

The chain joins TRBV16 to TRBJ1-2, with D perhaps TRBD1 (6 bases). This CDR3 is built from 16 residues. The V gene's germline CDR1 is KGHSY and CDR2 FQNENV. Trimming shortened V by 0 bases and J by 4 bases, and 15 bases separated the two germline ends. CDR3 sequence reads: CASSQSSGGQGYGYTF. In nucleotides, the CDR3 is TGTGCCAGCAGCCAATCAAGTGGGGGACAAGGCTATGGCTACACCTTC.

This clone was seen only once. V usage is TRBV5-1 and J usage is TRBJ2-7, with D perhaps TRBD1 (6 bases). Per germline, CDR1 SGHRS and CDR2 YFSETQ. The CDR3 runs 14 residues. V shed 0 bases and J shed 1 base, with 8 bases lying between them. CDR3 loop: CASSLEQGSYEQYF. CDR3 coding DNA: TGCGCCAGCAGCTTGGAACAGGGTTCCTACGAGCAGTACTTC.

This clone was seen only a few times. The J gene is TRBJ1-5, the V gene TRBV27; D ambiguous. Germline V gene data show CDR1 as MNHEY and CDR2 as SMNVEV (reference sequence). V dropped 4 bases and J dropped 0 bases, with 4 bases sitting between them. The CDR3 spans 13 residues. CDR3 coding DNA: TGTGCCAGCAGTTCTTATAGCAATCAGCCCCAGCATTTT. Amino acid sequence: CASSSYSNQPQHF.

CDR3 nucleotide sequence: TGTGCCAGCACGACAATGGCGGGAGGGGACGCCGGGGAGCTGTTTTTT. Encoded protein: CASTTMAGGDAGELFF. The rearrangement uses TRBV7-9 and TRBJ2-2, with 9 bases identical to TRBD2. Trimming at V came to 7 bases and at J to 6 bases, leaving 12 bases not matched to a gene. CDR3 length: 16 residues. Germline loops: CDR1 SEHNR, CDR2 FQNEAQ (reference sequence).

The chain has TRBV6-5 and TRBJ2-3, with 13 bases aligning to TRBD2. V dropped 0 bases and J dropped 5; count of bases not matched to a gene: 2. Germline lookup yields CDR1 MNHEY and CDR2 SVGAGI. The length of the CDR3 is 16 residues. CDR3 DNA: TGTGCCAGCAGTTACTCTCGACTAGCGGGAGGAGATACGCAGTATTTT. Residues: CASSYSRLAGGDTQYF.

The CDR3: CASSVGTGGTDTQYF. The CDR3 DNA reads TGTGCCAGCAGCGTCGGGACAGGGGGAACAGATACGCAGTATTTT. V usage is TRBV9 and J usage is TRBJ2-3; 11 bases fit TRBD1. J lost 3 bases, V lost 2 bases, and 2 bases had no gene match. Germline V gene sequence: CDR1 SGDLS, CDR2 YYNGEE. This CDR3 is 15 amino acids long.

The gene calls are TRBV4-1 and TRBJ2-7; TRBD2 is a possible D gene (5 bases). The germline V and J ends were trimmed by 0 bases and 4 bases, with 19 bases remaining between them. Germline lookup yields CDR1 MGHRA and CDR2 YSYEKL. The CDR3 extends over 17 amino acids. The CDR3 here is CASSQELWTGYGYEQYF. CDR3 DNA: TGCGCCAGCAGCCAAGAATTATGGACTGGATATGGGTACGAGCAGTACTTC.

This clone was observed a single time. As DNA, the CDR3 is TGTGCCAGCAGCTTGTTTAAAGTAGCGACAGAAGGGGGCTATGGCTACACCTTC. Amino acids: CASSLFKVATEGGYGYTF. The J gene is TRBJ1-2, the V gene TRBV5-6, with D perhaps TRBD1 (6 bases). This CDR3 spans 18 amino acids. Germline V gene sequence: CDR1 SGHDT, CDR2 YYEEEE. Trimming took off 1 base at V and 4 bases at J, with 23 bases between the two ends.

This chain joins TRBV19 and TRBJ2-5, with D possibly matching TRBD1 (5 bases). The CDR3 extends over 14 amino acids. V lost 4 bases, J lost 1 base, and 10 bases lay in between. Per germline, CDR1 LNHDA and CDR2 SQIVND (reference sequence). The CDR3 DNA follows: TGTGCCAGTAGTAAGGGGTGGGGCCAAGAGACCCAGTACTTC. It is translated as CASSKGWGQETQYF.

The CDR3 is CASSQERLGQGMGQAFF. The CDR3 region has the DNA TGCGCCAGCAGCCAAGAGCGCTTGGGACAGGGGATGGGGCAAGCTTTCTTT. This sequence joins TRBV4-3 and TRBJ1-1; 10 bases fit TRBD1. The junction had 13 bases not matched to a gene; V was cut back by 0 bases and J by 9 bases. Germline CDR1 reads LGHNA; CDR2 reads YSLEER. The CDR3 has 17 residues.

The chain carries TRBV6-5 and TRBJ2-7; 8 nucleotides agree with TRBD1. CDR1 is MNHEY and CDR2 is SVGAGI in the germline V gene. The V segment lost 6 bases and the J segment 5 bases; nucleotides outside the gene matches: 12. This CDR3 region has 15 residues. In DNA form, the CDR3 reads TGTGCCAGCAGCTCCGCCCGGACAGGGACCCACGAGCAGTACTTC. The encoded protein is CASSSARTGTHEQYF.

The rearrangement joins TRBV6-1 to TRBJ1-2, with D possibly being TRBD1 (6 bases). With 2 bases removed from V and 3 bases from J, the gap between germline ends came to 13 bases. Germline V gene lookup returns CDR1 MNHNS and CDR2 SASEGT. This CDR3 spans 15 amino acids. As DNA, the CDR3 is TGTGCCAGCAGTGAATTCTCAGGGGCACACTATGGCTACACCTTC. Protein sequence: CASSEFSGAHYGYTF.

Only one count was recorded for this clone. This chain connects TRBV9 to TRBJ2-5; D remains ambiguous. Trimming pared 3 bases from V and 2 bases from J, leaving 20 bases between. Germline values: CDR1 SGDLS, CDR2 YYNGEE. There are 17 residues in the CDR3. CDR3 sequence (DNA): TGTGCCAGCAGCGCCACGGGTGGCCGGCAGCTTCAAGAGACCCAGTACTTC. This codes for CASSATGGRQLQETQYF.

This chain joins TRBV30 and TRBJ2-1; 10 bases match TRBD2. The germline V gene has CDR1 GTSNPN and CDR2 SVGIG (reference sequence). V dropped 0 bases and J dropped 5; count of bases not matched to a gene: 4. The CDR3 totals 15 residues. CDR3 amino acids: CAWSVASGRNNEQFF. CDR3 nucleotide sequence: TGTGCCTGGAGTGTAGCTAGCGGGAGAAACAATGAGCAGTTCTTC.

J is TRBJ2-7 and V is TRBV19, with 7 bases matching TRBD1. CDR1 and CDR2 (germline): LNHDA, SQIVND (reference sequence). The CDR3 runs 14 residues. J gave up 0 bases and V 5 bases, and 4 bases lay outside the gene matches. The CDR3 region has the DNA TGTGCCAGTAGTGCGACAGGGTCCTCCTACGAGCAGTACTTC. This codes for CASSATGSSYEQYF.

The chain combines TRBV19 with TRBJ2-5; TRBD2 aligns across 11 bases. J lost 5 bases, V lost 7 bases, and 6 bases had no gene match. Germline assignment: CDR1 LNHDA and CDR2 SQIVND (reference sequence). The CDR3 is made up of 14 amino acids. CDR3 region: CASTGSGRDETQYF. The CDR3 nucleotides read TGTGCCAGTACGGGTAGCGGGAGGGACGAGACCCAGTACTTC.

The V and J genes are TRBV5-1 and TRBJ1-1; D might be TRBD1 (5 bases). CDR3 length equals 14 residues. Germline V gene data show CDR1 as SGHRS and CDR2 as YFSETQ. Trimming cost V 4 bases and J 2 bases, with 12 bases left between them. The DNA of the CDR3 is TGCGCCAGCAGCGAGCACAGGATCAACACTGAAGCTTTCTTT. It is translated as CASSEHRINTEAFF.

The V gene is TRBV28, the J gene TRBJ2-7; possibly TRBD1 for D (6 bases). Germline V gene lookup returns CDR1 MDHEN and CDR2 SYDVKM. This CDR3 contains 16 residues. The V end was cut by 5 bases, the J end by 0 bases, with 17 bases between. CDR3 sequence: CASSPVTGESSYEQYF. CDR3 DNA sequence: TGTGCCAGCAGTCCGGTGACAGGTGAGAGCTCCTACGAGCAGTACTTC. Looking up the rest from reference TRBV28 and TRBJ2-7 gives the full variable domain: DVKVTQSSRYLVKRTGEKVFLECVQDMDHENMFWYRQDPGLGLRLIYFSYDVKMKEKGDIPEGYSVSREKKERFSLILESASTNQTSMYLCASSPVTGESSYEQYFGPGTRLTVT.

V is TRBV2 and J is TRBJ1-1; tentatively, D is TRBD1 (6 bases). The CDR3 covers 13 residues. Germline values: CDR1 SNHLY, CDR2 FYNNEI. Trimming pared 3 bases from V and 13 bases from J, leaving 18 bases between. DNA for the CDR3: TGTGCCAGCAGTGAGGACAGCTTGAGGATAGGTTTCTTT. It translates to CASSEDSLRIGFF. Combining the CDR3 with reference TRBV2 and TRBJ1-1 gives the whole variable domain EPEVTQTPSHQVTQMGQEVILRCVPISNHLYFYWYRQILGQKVEFLVSFYNNEISEKSEIFDDQFSVERPDGSNFTLKIRSTKLEDSAMYFCASSEDSLRIGFFGQGTRLTVV.

The rearrangement links TRBV5-8 to TRBJ2-3, with 7 bases matching TRBD1. Germline V gene data show CDR1 as SGHTS and CDR2 as YDEGEE. CDR3 length: 15 residues. V lost 4 bases, J lost 0 bases, and 5 bases stayed unmatched. CDR3 nucleotides: TGTGCCAGCAGCCCCGGGACAGCTAGCACAGATACGCAGTATTTT. It is translated as CASSPGTASTDTQYF. Complete variable domain (other parts from reference TRBV5-8 and TRBJ2-3): EAGVTQSPTHLIKTRGQQATLRCSPISGHTSVYWYQQALGLGLQFLLWYDEGEERNRGNFPPRFSGRQFPNYSSELNVNALELEDSALYLCASSPGTASTDTQYFGPGTRLTVL.